This section outlines one T cell receptor (beta chain) sequence together with its context. The antigen is unknown. This CDR3 comprises 16 residues. This entry belongs to a study of graft-versus-host responses after intestinal transplantation. Study summary: Transplant recipients had multivisceral, liver-intestinal, or isolated intestinal grafts. Recipients were all induced with anti-thymocyte globulin, then given tacrolimus and steroids for around three years. Findings and limits, study-wide: Ileal or blood samples showed some GvH clones first, and such clones were also found in recipient marrow.

The method was immunoSEQ multiplex PCR; TCRdb's version includes in-frame clones alone and lacks a portion of them. The table records about 120,000 clones, roughly 95% of them present only once. The chain links TRBV12-1 to TRBJ1-3. TRBV12-1 is assigned pseudogene status. This TCR was recovered from a human donor who received an intestinal transplant. Sequenced material: unstimulated CD8+ T cells sorted from spleen or lymph node cells, taken before intestinal transplant. In DNA form, the CDR3 reads TGTGCCAGCAGCTTTATAGGAACCATTACTGGAAACACCATATATTTT. Protein sequence: CASSFIGTITGNTIYF.